This T cell receptor beta chain originates from a study of CD8 T cells in ankylosing spondylitis. Findings of the study overall: Researchers report that disease-linked clones proved CD8+ and relatively rare in peripheral blood. A motif in TCR beta, a set of eight highly homologous variants, appeared characteristic of ankylosing spondylitis blood. The clones that were linked to disease were reported to be significantly enriched in matched synovial fluid samples from ankylosing spondylitis patients.

Researchers built TCR beta libraries using quantitative 5'-RACE with molecular barcodes. Using its own MiXCR run on the 5' RACE reads, TCRdb lists one record per CDR3 protein. This sample has 300,000 to 350,000 distinct CDR3 sequences; around a tenth occur once, and the top ten carry around 10%. This clonotype has a count of ten or more. What it binds is not known. Sample: blood, either unsorted or a sorted T cell fraction (not recorded which). This clonotype was obtained from a female donor with ankylosing spondylitis or in good health (not recorded which).

This chain's CDR3 is CSVEELASEQFF. The CDR3 DNA reads TGCAGCGTGGAGGAGCTAGCTAGTGAGCAGTTCTTC. V is TRBV29-1 and J is TRBJ2-1; TRBD2 might be the D (5 bases). Trimming shortened V by 6 bases and J by 9 bases, and 15 bases separated the two germline ends. Germline CDR1 SQVTM, CDR2 ANQGSEA. The CDR3 extends over 12 amino acids.